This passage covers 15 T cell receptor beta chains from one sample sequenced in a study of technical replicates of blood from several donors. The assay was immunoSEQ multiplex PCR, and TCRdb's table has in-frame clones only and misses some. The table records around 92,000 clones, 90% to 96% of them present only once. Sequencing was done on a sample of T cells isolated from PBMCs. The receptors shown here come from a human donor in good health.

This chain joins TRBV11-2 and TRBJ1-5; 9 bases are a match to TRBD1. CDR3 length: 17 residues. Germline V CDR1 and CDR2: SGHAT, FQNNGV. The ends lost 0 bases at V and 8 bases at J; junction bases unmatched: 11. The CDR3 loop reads CASSLDRWGQGSEPQHF. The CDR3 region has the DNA TGTGCCAGCAGCTTAGATCGATGGGGACAGGGTAGTGAGCCCCAGCATTTT.

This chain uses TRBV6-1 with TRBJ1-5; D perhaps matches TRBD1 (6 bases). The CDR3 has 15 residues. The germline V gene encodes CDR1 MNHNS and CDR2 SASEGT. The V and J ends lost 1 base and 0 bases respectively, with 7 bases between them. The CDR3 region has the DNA TGTGCCAGCAGTGAAGGACAGGTTAGCAATCAGCCCCAGCATTTT. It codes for CASSEGQVSNQPQHF.

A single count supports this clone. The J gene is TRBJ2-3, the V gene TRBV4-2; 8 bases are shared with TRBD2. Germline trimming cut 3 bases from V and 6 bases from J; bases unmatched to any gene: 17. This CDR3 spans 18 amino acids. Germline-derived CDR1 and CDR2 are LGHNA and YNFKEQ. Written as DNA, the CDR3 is TGTGCCAGCAGCCATAGCGGGGTCTTGTCTTGGTTTCTTGATACGCAGTATTTT. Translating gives CASSHSGVLSWFLDTQYF.

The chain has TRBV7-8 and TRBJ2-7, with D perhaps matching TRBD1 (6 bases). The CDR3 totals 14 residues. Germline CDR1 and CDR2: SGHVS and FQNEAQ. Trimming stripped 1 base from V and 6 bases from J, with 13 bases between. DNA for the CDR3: TGTGCCAGCAGCTTAGGAATTGGACAGATCGAGCAGTACTTC. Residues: CASSLGIGQIEQYF.

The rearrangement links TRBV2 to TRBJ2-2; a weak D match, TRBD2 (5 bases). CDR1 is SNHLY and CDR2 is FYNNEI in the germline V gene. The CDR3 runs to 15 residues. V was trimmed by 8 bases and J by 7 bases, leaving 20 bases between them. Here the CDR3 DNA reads TGTGCCAGCCGAGTCCTGGCGGGCCAAGACGGGGAGCTGTTTTTT. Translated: CASRVLAGQDGELFF.

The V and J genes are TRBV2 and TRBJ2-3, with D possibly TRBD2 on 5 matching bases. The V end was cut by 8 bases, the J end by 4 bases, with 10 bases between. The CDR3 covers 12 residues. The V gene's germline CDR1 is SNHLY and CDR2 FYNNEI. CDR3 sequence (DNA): TGTGCCAGCCGACCGGACTCAGATACGCAGTATTTT. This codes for CASRPDSDTQYF.

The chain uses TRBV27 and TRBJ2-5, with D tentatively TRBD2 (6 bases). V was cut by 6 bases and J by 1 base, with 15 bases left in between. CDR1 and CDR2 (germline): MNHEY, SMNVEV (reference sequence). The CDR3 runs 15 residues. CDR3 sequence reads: CASSQRLGVQETQYF. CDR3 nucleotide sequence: TGTGCCAGCAGCCAACGACTAGGCGTCCAAGAGACCCAGTACTTC.

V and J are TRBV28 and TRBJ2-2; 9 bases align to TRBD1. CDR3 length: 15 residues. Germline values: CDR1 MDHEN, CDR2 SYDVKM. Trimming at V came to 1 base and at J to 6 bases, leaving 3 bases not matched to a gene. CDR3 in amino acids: CASSLFRQGAGELFF. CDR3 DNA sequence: TGTGCCAGCAGTTTATTTCGACAGGGGGCCGGGGAGCTGTTTTTT.

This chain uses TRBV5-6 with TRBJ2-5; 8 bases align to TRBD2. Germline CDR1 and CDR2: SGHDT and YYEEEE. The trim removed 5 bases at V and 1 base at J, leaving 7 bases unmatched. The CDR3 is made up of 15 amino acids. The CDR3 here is CASRVRGAVQETQYF. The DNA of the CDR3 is TGTGCCAGCAGGGTGCGGGGGGCAGTCCAAGAGACCCAGTACTTC.

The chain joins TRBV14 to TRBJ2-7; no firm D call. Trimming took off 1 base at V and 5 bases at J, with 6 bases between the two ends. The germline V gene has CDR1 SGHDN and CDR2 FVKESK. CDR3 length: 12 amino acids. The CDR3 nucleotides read TGTGCCAGCAGCCAAGCTGTCCACGAGCAGTACTTC. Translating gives CASSQAVHEQYF.

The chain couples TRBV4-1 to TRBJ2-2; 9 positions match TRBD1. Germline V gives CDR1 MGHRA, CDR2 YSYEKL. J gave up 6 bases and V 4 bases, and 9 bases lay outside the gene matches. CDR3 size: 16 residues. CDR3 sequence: CASSPSGTGRPGELFF. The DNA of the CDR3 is TGCGCCAGCAGCCCGTCCGGGACAGGGCGTCCCGGGGAGCTGTTTTTT.

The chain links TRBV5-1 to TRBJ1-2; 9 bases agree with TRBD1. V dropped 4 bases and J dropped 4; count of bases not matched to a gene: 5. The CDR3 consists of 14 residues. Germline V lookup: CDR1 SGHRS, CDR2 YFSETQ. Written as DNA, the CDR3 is TGCGCCAGCAGCAGCGGACAGGGGTCCTATGGCTACACCTTC. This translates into CASSSGQGSYGYTF.

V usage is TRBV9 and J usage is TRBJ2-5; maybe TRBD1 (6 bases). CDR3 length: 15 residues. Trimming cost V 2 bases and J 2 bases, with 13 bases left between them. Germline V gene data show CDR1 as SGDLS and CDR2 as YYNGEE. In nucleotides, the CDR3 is TGTGCCAGCAGCGTCTGGGACATTGGACAAGAGACCCAGTACTTC. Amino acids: CASSVWDIGQETQYF.

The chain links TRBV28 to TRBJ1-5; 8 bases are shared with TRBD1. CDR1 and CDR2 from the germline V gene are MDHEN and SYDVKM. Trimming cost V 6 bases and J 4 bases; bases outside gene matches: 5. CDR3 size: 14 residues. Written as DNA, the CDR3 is TGTGCCAGCAGGACGGGACAGGAAAATCAGCCCCAGCATTTT. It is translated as CASRTGQENQPQHF.

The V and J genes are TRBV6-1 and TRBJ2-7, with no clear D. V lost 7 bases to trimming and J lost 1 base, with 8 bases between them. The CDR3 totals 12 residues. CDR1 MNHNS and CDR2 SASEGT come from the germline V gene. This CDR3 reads CASTENSYEQYF. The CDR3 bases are TGTGCCAGCACGGAGAATTCCTACGAGCAGTACTTC.